Reported below is one T cell receptor beta chain. Antigen specificity is unknown. These data come from a study of blood T cells in healthy people across ages. Study-wide results and caveats: More naive CD4+ cells and higher diversity marked long-lived donors relative to aged donors. Roughly linearly, TCR beta diversity per million T cells fell as age increased.

Sample-barcoded 5' priming and a J-beta primer mix drove a second PCR of 7 to 11 cycles. Sequencing yielded, for each sample, at least 2.5 million paired-end reads carrying CDR3. TCRdb reanalysed the 5' RACE reads using MiXCR and keeps one entry per CDR3 protein. The sample has over 1,500,000 distinct CDR3 sequences, 30% to 40% seen once. CDR1 SGHVS and CDR2 FQNEAQ come from the germline V gene. Trimming took 7 bases from V and 2 from J; bases not matched to a gene: 5. This CDR3 has 14 residues. The sample comprised blood. The chain couples TRBV7-8 to TRBJ2-7; TRBD2 matches at 10 bases. The origin of this receptor is a human donor in good health. CDR3 region: CASTSSGGTYEQYF. The CDR3 DNA reads TGTGCCAGCACGTCTAGCGGGGGTACCTACGAGCAGTACTTC.